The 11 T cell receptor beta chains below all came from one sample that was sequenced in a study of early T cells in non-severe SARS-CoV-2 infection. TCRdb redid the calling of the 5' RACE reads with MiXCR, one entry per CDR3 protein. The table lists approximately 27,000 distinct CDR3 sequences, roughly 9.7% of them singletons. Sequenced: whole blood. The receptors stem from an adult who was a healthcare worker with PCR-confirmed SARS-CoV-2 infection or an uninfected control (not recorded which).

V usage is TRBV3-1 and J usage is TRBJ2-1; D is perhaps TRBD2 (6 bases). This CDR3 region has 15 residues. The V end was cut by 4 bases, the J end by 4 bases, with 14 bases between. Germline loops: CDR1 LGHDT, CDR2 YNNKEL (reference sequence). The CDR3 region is CASSRTGGDYNEQFF. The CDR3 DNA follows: TGTGCCAGCAGCCGAACGGGCGGGGATTACAATGAGCAGTTCTTC.

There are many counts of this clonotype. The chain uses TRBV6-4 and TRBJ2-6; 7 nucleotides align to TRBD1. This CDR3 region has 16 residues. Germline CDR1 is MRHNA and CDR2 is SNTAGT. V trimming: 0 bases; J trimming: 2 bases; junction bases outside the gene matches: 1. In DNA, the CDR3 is TGTGCCAGCAGTGACTCAGGGGGCGCTGGGGCCAACGTCCTGACTTTC. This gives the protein CASSDSGGAGANVLTF.

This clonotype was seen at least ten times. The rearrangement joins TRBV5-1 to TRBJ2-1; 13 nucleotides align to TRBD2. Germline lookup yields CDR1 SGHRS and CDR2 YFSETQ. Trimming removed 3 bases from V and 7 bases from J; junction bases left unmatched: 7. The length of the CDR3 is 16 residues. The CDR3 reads CASSSGLAGAGNEQFF. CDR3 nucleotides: TGCGCCAGCAGCTCCGGACTAGCGGGGGCCGGAAATGAGCAGTTCTTC.

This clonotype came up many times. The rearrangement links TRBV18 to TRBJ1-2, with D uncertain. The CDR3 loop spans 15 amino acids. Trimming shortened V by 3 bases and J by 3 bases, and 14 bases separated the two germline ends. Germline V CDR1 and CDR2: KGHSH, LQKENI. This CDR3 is CASSPSAAVDYGYTF. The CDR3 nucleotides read TGTGCCAGCTCACCCTCGGCAGCGGTGGACTATGGCTACACCTTC.

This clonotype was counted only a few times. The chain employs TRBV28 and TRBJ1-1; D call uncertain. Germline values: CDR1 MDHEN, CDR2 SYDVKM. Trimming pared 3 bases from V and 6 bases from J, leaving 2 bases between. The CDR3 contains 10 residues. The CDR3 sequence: CASSFSEAFF. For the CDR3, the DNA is TGTGCCAGCAGTTTCTCTGAAGCTTTCTTT.

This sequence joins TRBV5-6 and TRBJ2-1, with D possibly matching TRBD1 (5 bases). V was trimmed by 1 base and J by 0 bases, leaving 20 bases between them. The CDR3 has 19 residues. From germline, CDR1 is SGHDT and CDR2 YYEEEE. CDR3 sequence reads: CASSLIMNRGSSSYNEQFF. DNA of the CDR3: TGTGCCAGCAGCTTGATAATGAATAGGGGTTCCAGCTCCTACAATGAGCAGTTCTTC.

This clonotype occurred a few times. For the CDR3, the DNA is TGTGCCAGCAGCTTGAGGGGGACAGGGAGGGCTTTCTTT. Translated, it gives CASSLRGTGRAFF. The V call is TRBV7-2, the J call TRBJ1-1, with TRBD1 matching 9 bases. This CDR3 has 13 residues. Germline V gene lookup returns CDR1 SGHTA and CDR2 FQGNSA. The ends lost 3 bases at V and 11 bases at J; junction bases unmatched: 7.

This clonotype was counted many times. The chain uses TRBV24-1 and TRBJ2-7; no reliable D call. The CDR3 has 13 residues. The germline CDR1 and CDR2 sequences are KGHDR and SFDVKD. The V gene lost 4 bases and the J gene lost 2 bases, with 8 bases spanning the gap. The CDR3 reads CATSDDGTYEQYF. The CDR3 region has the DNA TGTGCCACCAGTGACGACGGAACCTACGAGCAGTACTTC.

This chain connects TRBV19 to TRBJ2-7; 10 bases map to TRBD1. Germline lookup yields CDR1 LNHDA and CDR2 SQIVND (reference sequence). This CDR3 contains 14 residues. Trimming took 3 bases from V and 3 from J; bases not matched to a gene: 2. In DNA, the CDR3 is TGTGCCAGTAGTATCCGGACAGGGGGCTACGAGCAGTACTTC. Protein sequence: CASSIRTGGYEQYF.

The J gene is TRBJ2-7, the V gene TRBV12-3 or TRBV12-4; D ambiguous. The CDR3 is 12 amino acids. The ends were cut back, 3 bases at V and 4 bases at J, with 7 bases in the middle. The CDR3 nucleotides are TGTGCCAGCAGTTTTAAGCTGTACGAGCAGTACTTC. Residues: CASSFKLYEQYF.

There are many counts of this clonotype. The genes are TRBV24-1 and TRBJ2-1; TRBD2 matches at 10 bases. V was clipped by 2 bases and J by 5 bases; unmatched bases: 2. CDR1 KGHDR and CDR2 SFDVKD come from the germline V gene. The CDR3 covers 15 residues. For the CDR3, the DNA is TGTGCCACCAGTGATTGGGGGACTAGCGACAATGAGCAGTTCTTC. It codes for CATSDWGTSDNEQFF.